This T cell receptor beta chain was captured in a study of technical replicates of blood from a handful of donors. Using immunoSEQ multiplex PCR, the repertoire was profiled, and TCRdb retains in-frame clones only, with some absent. The data hold about 81,000 clones, with 90% to 96% observed a single time. This CDR3 region has 19 residues. The germline gives CDR1 LGHNA, CDR2 YNFKEQ. V dropped 4 bases and J dropped 2 bases, with 26 bases sitting between them. Input material: T cells isolated from PBMCs. The chain has TRBV4-2 and TRBJ1-2; weak D call: TRBD1 (6 bases). The source of this sequence is a human donor in good health. The DNA of the CDR3 is TGTGCCAGCAGCCTAGAAAAAGCTTCCCCAGGGACACACAACTATGGCTACACCTTC. Amino acid sequence: CASSLEKASPGTHNYGYTF.